This TCR beta chain originates from a study of response to subunit inactivated influenza vaccine. The CDR3 sequence is 13 residues long. Germline-derived CDR1 and CDR2 are LGHNA and YNFKEQ. Trimming took 4 bases from V and 10 from J; bases not matched to a gene: 7. MiXCR, applied by TCRdb to the RT-PCR reads, yields one record per CDR3 protein. The top ten clones hold 6.5% to 8.5% of a sample with about 700,000 distinct CDR3 sequences, roughly 13% of them seen once. This clonotype was seen ten or more times. This receptor was taken from a man aged 45-65 years who received an inactivated influenza vaccine. The chain carries TRBV4-2 and TRBJ1-1; 9 bases are shared with TRBD1. The material was PBMCs from blood, obtained about 14 days before vaccination. The CDR3 nucleotides read TGTGCCAGCAGCCCCCAGACAGGGGGGAGAGCTTTCTTT. Protein product: CASSPQTGGRAFF.